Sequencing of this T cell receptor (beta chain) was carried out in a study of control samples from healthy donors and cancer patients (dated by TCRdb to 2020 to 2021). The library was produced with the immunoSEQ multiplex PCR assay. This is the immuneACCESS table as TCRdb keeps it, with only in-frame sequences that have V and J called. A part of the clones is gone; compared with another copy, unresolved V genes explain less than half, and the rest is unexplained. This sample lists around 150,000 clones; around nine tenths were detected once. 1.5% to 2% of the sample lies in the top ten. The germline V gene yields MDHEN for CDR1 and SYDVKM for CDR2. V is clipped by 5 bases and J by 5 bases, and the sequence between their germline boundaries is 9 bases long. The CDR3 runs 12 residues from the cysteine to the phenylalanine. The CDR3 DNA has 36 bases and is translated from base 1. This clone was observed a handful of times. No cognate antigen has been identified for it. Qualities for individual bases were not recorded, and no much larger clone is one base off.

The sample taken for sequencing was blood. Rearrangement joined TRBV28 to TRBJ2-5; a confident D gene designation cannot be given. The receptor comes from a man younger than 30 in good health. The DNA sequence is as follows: TGTGCCAGCAGTCAGCTTGGGGAGACCCAGTACTTC. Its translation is CASSQLGETQYF.